A selection of T cell receptor beta chains follows, all from one sample in a study of control samples from healthy donors and cancer patients. Method: immunoSEQ multiplex PCR; TCRdb's copy keeps in-frame clones and lacks some. Of some 100,000 clones listed, about nine tenths are singletons. Material: blood. These receptors all stem from a human donor in good health. The donor label of this sample is uncertain. The CDR3 runs from the conserved cysteine through the conserved F or W. The order of the fields is V gene, clone size, J gene, D gene, CDR3 length, CDR3 protein, CDR3 DNA. D genes are given only for firm matches. Clone size, where shown, is once, few, many, or a class for clones that have expanded.

V: TRBV2
size: NA
J: TRBJ2-3
D: NA
length: 13
CDR3: CASLLGLGDTQYF
DNA: TGTGCCAGTCTACTGGGACTGGGAGATACGCAGTATTTT

V: TRBV6-4
size: NA
J: TRBJ2-3
D: NA
length: 14
CDR3: CASSDGAGTDTQYF
DNA: TGTGCCAGCAGTGACGGGGCTGGCACAGATACGCAGTATTTT

V: TRBV27
size: NA
J: TRBJ1-1
D: NA
length: 14
CDR3: CASSFGRMNTEAFF
DNA: TGTGCCAGCAGTTTCGGACGGATGAACACTGAAGCTTTCTTT

V: TRBV28
size: NA
J: TRBJ1-3
D: NA
length: 14
CDR3: CASSSPSHGNTIYF
DNA: TGTGCCAGCAGCTCCCCTAGCCATGGAAACACCATATATTTT

V: TRBV2
size: once
J: TRBJ1-5
D: NA
length: 12
CDR3: CASSGGNQPQHF
DNA: TGTGCCAGCAGTGGGGGCAATCAGCCCCAGCATTTT

V: TRBV9
size: NA
J: TRBJ1-6
D: NA
length: 12
CDR3: CASSVIGSPLHF
DNA: TGTGCCAGCAGCGTAATTGGTTCACCCCTCCACTTT

V: TRBV5-4
size: once
J: TRBJ1-2
D: TRBD1
length: 16
CDR3: CASSLAGQGVNYGYTF
DNA: TGTGCCAGCAGCTTGGCAGGACAGGGGGTTAACTATGGCTACACCTTC

V: TRBV4-2
size: NA
J: TRBJ1-1
D: NA
length: 15
CDR3: CASSSLGSISTEAFF
DNA: TGTGCCAGCAGCTCTCTGGGATCAATAAGCACTGAAGCTTTCTTT

V: TRBV12-5
size: NA
J: TRBJ2-3
D: NA
length: 16
CDR3: CASGSTVTLVTDTQYF
DNA: TGTGCTAGTGGTTCCACTGTCACACTGGTAACAGATACGCAGTATTTT

V: TRBV6-5
size: few
J: TRBJ1-6
D: NA
length: 13
CDR3: CASVRAQGSPLHF
DNA: TGTGCCAGCGTCAGGGCACAAGGTTCACCCCTCCACTTT

V: TRBV2
size: NA
J: TRBJ1-6
D: NA
length: 14
CDR3: CASSDREKNSPLHF
DNA: TGTGCCAGCAGTGATAGGGAGAAGAATTCACCCCTCCACTTT

V: TRBV4-1
size: NA
J: TRBJ1-3
D: TRBD1
length: 15
CDR3: CASSLDRGPGNTIYF
DNA: TGCGCCAGCAGCCTTGACAGGGGGCCTGGAAACACCATATATTTT

V: TRBV5-1
size: NA
J: TRBJ2-3
D: NA
length: 14
CDR3: CASSLATGPDTQYF
DNA: TGCGCCAGCAGCTTGGCGACAGGCCCAGATACGCAGTATTTT

V: TRBV13
size: NA
J: TRBJ1-5
D: NA
length: 14
CDR3: CASSLRSGNQPQHF
DNA: TGTGCCAGCAGCTTAAGGTCGGGCAATCAGCCCCAGCATTTT

V: TRBV24-1
size: once
J: TRBJ2-7
D: TRBD2
length: 18
CDR3: CATSDLGGTGTSYYEQYF
DNA: TGTGCCACCAGTGATTTGGGCGGAACCGGGACTAGCTATTACGAGCAGTACTTC

V: TRBV6-2/TRBV6-3
size: NA
J: TRBJ1-4
D: TRBD1
length: 14
CDR3: CASSRTGGGEKLFF
DNA: TGTGCCAGCAGTCGAACAGGGGGGGGTGAAAAACTGTTTTTT

V: TRBV5-4
size: NA
J: TRBJ1-2
D: NA
length: 16
CDR3: CASSLAGPSRRYGYTF
DNA: TGTGCCAGCAGCTTGGCCGGGCCCTCTAGACGTTATGGCTACACCTTC

V: TRBV6-5
size: NA
J: TRBJ1-5
D: TRBD1
length: 15
CDR3: CASSQGGSGNQPQHF
DNA: TGTGCCAGCAGCCAGGGGGGTTCCGGCAATCAGCCCCAGCATTTT

V: TRBV7-2
size: NA
J: TRBJ2-5
D: NA
length: 16
CDR3: CASSLAGAPGTETQYF
DNA: TGTGCCAGCAGCTTAGCGGGGGCTCCTGGGACCGAGACCCAGTACTTC

V: TRBV7-6
size: NA
J: TRBJ2-2
D: NA
length: 13
CDR3: CASSSPLPGELFF
DNA: TGTGCCAGCAGCTCTCCCCTCCCCGGGGAGCTGTTTTTT

V: TRBV2
size: NA
J: TRBJ1-4
D: NA
length: 12
CDR3: CASKTGYEKLFF
DNA: TGTGCCAGCAAAACGGGTTATGAAAAACTGTTTTTT

V: TRBV4-2
size: NA
J: TRBJ1-2
D: NA
length: 13
CDR3: CASSQGNNYGYTF
DNA: TGTGCCAGCAGCCAGGGGAACAACTATGGCTACACCTTC

V: TRBV5-1
size: NA
J: TRBJ1-2
D: TRBD1
length: 13
CDR3: CASSEGQGFGYTF
DNA: TGCGCCAGCAGCGAGGGACAGGGGTTTGGCTACACCTTC

V: TRBV5-6
size: NA
J: TRBJ2-7
D: NA
length: 16
CDR3: CASSFGGGRSSYEQYF
DNA: TGTGCCAGCAGCTTTGGGGGAGGAAGAAGCTCCTACGAGCAGTACTTC

V: TRBV24-1
size: NA
J: TRBJ2-3
D: TRBD1
length: 17
CDR3: CATSDFRDSLSTDTQYF
DNA: TGTGCCACCAGTGATTTCCGGGACAGCCTGAGCACAGATACGCAGTATTTT

V: TRBV28
size: NA
J: TRBJ2-7
D: NA
length: 11
CDR3: CASGQSYEQYF
DNA: TGTGCCAGCGGACAATCCTACGAGCAGTACTTC

V: TRBV12-3/TRBV12-4
size: NA
J: TRBJ1-6
D: NA
length: 13
CDR3: CASSLGHTTPLHF
DNA: TGTGCCAGCAGTCTAGGACACACAACACCCCTCCACTTT

V: TRBV7-3
size: NA
J: TRBJ1-1
D: NA
length: 13
CDR3: CASSLEPNTEAFF
DNA: TGTGCCAGCAGCTTAGAGCCGAACACTGAAGCTTTCTTT

V: TRBV9
size: NA
J: TRBJ1-1
D: NA
length: 14
CDR3: CASSVVQGNTEAFF
DNA: TGTGCCAGCAGCGTAGTTCAGGGCAACACTGAAGCTTTCTTT

V: TRBV12-5
size: NA
J: TRBJ2-1
D: TRBD1
length: 14
CDR3: CASGLVGGPGEQFF
DNA: TGTGCTAGTGGTTTGGTAGGGGGCCCCGGAGAGCAGTTCTTC

V: TRBV7-2
size: few
J: TRBJ1-2
D: NA
length: 11
CDR3: CASSSRYGYTF
DNA: TGTGCCAGCAGCTCGCGTTATGGCTACACCTTC

V: TRBV19
size: NA
J: TRBJ2-5
D: NA
length: 13
CDR3: CASRVKGIETQYF
DNA: TGTGCCAGTAGAGTAAAGGGGATTGAGACCCAGTACTTC

V: TRBV7-8
size: once
J: TRBJ1-2
D: TRBD1
length: 14
CDR3: CASSPSDRVYGYTF
DNA: TGTGCCAGCAGCCCGTCGGACAGGGTCTATGGCTACACCTTC

V: TRBV30
size: NA
J: TRBJ1-1
D: NA
length: 15
CDR3: CASEGGGDGNTEAFF
DNA: TGTGCCTCCGAAGGGGGGGGAGACGGGAACACTGAAGCTTTCTTT

V: TRBV27
size: NA
J: TRBJ2-2
D: NA
length: 15
CDR3: CASSPGWGNTGELFF
DNA: TGTGCCAGCAGTCCCGGATGGGGCAACACCGGGGAGCTGTTTTTT

V: TRBV5-1
size: NA
J: TRBJ1-5
D: NA
length: 15
CDR3: CASRGGDSSNQPQHF
DNA: TGCGCCAGCAGGGGGGGGGATTCGTCCAATCAGCCCCAGCATTTT

V: TRBV7-2
size: NA
J: TRBJ2-5
D: NA
length: 14
CDR3: CASSLGSNLETQYF
DNA: TGTGCCAGCAGCTTAGGGTCCAACTTGGAGACCCAGTACTTC

V: TRBV6-5
size: NA
J: TRBJ1-1
D: TRBD1
length: 12
CDR3: CASRQGHTEAFF
DNA: TGTGCCAGCCGACAGGGCCACACTGAAGCTTTCTTT

V: TRBV5-4
size: NA
J: TRBJ2-3
D: TRBD2
length: 16
CDR3: CASSKTSGGATDTQYF
DNA: TGTGCCAGCAGCAAGACTAGCGGGGGGGCAACAGATACGCAGTATTTT

V: TRBV25-1
size: NA
J: TRBJ2-6
D: NA
length: 17
CDR3: CASSESRGSSGANVLTF
DNA: TGTGCCAGCAGTGAATCCAGGGGAAGCTCTGGGGCCAACGTCCTGACTTTC

V: TRBV5-6
size: NA
J: TRBJ2-1
D: NA
length: 14
CDR3: CASSLGRDRNEQFF
DNA: TGTGCCAGCAGCTTGGGGAGGGATCGGAATGAGCAGTTCTTC

V: TRBV2
size: NA
J: TRBJ1-2
D: NA
length: 14
CDR3: CASSGVGVDYGYTF
DNA: TGTGCCAGCAGTGGGGTAGGGGTTGACTATGGCTACACCTTC

V: TRBV6-5
size: NA
J: TRBJ1-2
D: NA
length: 14
CDR3: CASSPGAPNYGYTF
DNA: TGTGCCAGCAGTCCAGGGGCACCTAACTATGGCTACACCTTC

V: TRBV28
size: few
J: TRBJ1-5
D: TRBD1
length: 14
CDR3: CASRKFLGDRGTNF
DNA: TGTGCCAGCAGGAAGTTTTTGGGGGACAGGGGTACGAATTTT

V: TRBV9
size: NA
J: TRBJ2-1
D: NA
length: 16
CDR3: CASSALDETQYNEQFF
DNA: TGTGCCAGCAGCGCCTTAGACGAGACACAATACAATGAGCAGTTCTTC

V: TRBV5-4
size: NA
J: TRBJ1-2
D: TRBD1
length: 15
CDR3: CASSGKETGKFGYTF
DNA: TGTGCCAGCAGCGGAAAAGAGACAGGGAAGTTTGGCTACACCTTC

V: TRBV19
size: NA
J: TRBJ2-2
D: TRBD2
length: 14
CDR3: CASSPSGGAGELFF
DNA: TGTGCCAGTAGTCCTAGCGGGGGGGCCGGGGAGCTGTTTTTT

V: TRBV20-1
size: NA
J: TRBJ2-7
D: TRBD1
length: 14
CDR3: CSASTLQQGGEQYF
DNA: TGCAGTGCTAGTACATTACAACAGGGGGGCGAGCAGTACTTC

V: TRBV29-1
size: NA
J: TRBJ1-1
D: NA
length: 12
CDR3: CSVDLVATEAFF
DNA: TGCAGCGTTGATTTAGTAGCCACTGAAGCTTTCTTT

V: TRBV20-1
size: NA
J: TRBJ2-1
D: TRBD2
length: 13
CDR3: CSASSRTSDEQFF
DNA: TGCAGTGCTAGTTCACGTACTAGCGATGAGCAGTTCTTC

V: TRBV28
size: NA
J: TRBJ2-2
D: NA
length: 11
CDR3: CASRGNGELFF
DNA: TGTGCCAGCAGGGGGAACGGGGAGCTGTTTTTT

V: TRBV9
size: NA
J: TRBJ2-5
D: NA
length: 15
CDR3: CASSVGPAYQETQYF
DNA: TGTGCCAGCAGCGTAGGACCTGCGTACCAAGAGACCCAGTACTTC

V: TRBV9
size: NA
J: TRBJ2-1
D: NA
length: 13
CDR3: CASSVGVANEQFF
DNA: TGTGCCAGCAGCGTAGGGGTGGCCAATGAGCAGTTCTTC

V: TRBV2
size: once
J: TRBJ1-1
D: NA
length: 13
CDR3: CASSARPRTEAFF
DNA: TGTGCCAGCAGTGCCCGGCCTCGCACTGAAGCTTTCTTT

V: TRBV6-5
size: NA
J: TRBJ2-7
D: TRBD2
length: 15
CDR3: CASSLGGGLSYEQYF
DNA: TGTGCCAGCAGTCTGGGCGGGGGACTCTCCTACGAGCAGTACTTC